Listed below are T cell receptor beta chains from one sample, sequenced in a study of CD8+CD57+ T cells in acquired aplastic anemia. One entry per CDR3 protein results from TCRdb running MiXCR on the reads. Of a few hundred thousand distinct CDR3 sequences listed, roughly 61% are singletons. The sample comprised sorted CD4+, CD8+, or CD8+CD57+ T cells (not recorded which) from PBMCs. These receptors were taken from a human donor with aplastic anemia. Both conserved end residues are part of each CDR3. A D gene is named only where the DNA matches it firmly. Some rows mark clone size as missing; the rest say once, few, many or name a class of expanded clone.

CDR3aa,CDR3nt,j_gene,v_gene,d_gene,abundance
CASSSSQLYGYTF,TGTGCCAGCAGTTCTTCCCAGCTCTATGGCTACACCTTC,TRBJ1-2,TRBV12-3/TRBV12-4,NA,once
CASSSAKGGSYNEQFF,TGTGCTAGCAGTTCCGCCAAGGGGGGCTCCTACAATGAGCAGTTCTTC,TRBJ2-1,TRBV7-7,NA,NA
CASSIEGGTGFSLPQHF,TGTGCCAGTAGTATAGAAGGGGGGACAGGGTTCAGTCTGCCCCAGCATTTT,TRBJ1-5,TRBV19,TRBD1,NA
CASSTRVPRNEKLFF,TGTGCCAGCAGTACCCGGGTACCGAGGAATGAAAAACTGTTTTTT,TRBJ1-4,TRBV6-6,NA,many
CASSPILDRAQNIQYF,TGTGCCAGTAGTCCGATCCTCGACAGGGCCCAAAACATTCAGTACTTC,TRBJ2-4,TRBV19,TRBD1,NA
CASSLVQRGANNEQFF,TGTGCCAGCAGCTTAGTCCAGCGGGGGGCCAACAATGAGCAGTTCTTC,TRBJ2-1,TRBV7-9,TRBD2,many
CASSEKGGRNTGELFF,TGTGCCAGCAGTGAAAAGGGCGGGAGGAACACCGGGGAGCTGTTTTTT,TRBJ2-2,TRBV2,TRBD2,NA
CASSVSVGGTPGAGYTF,TGTGCCAGCAGCGTCAGCGTCGGGGGGACACCAGGGGCTGGCTACACCTTC,TRBJ1-2,TRBV9,NA,many
CASSFHSGTGSSGNTIYF,TGTGCCAGCAGCTTCCACTCCGGGACAGGTTCCTCTGGAAACACCATATATTTT,TRBJ1-3,TRBV9,TRBD1,many
CSVVWGSVGELFF,TGCAGCGTTGTCTGGGGTAGCGTCGGGGAGCTGTTTTTT,TRBJ2-2,TRBV29-1,NA,NA
CSASHRGTYEQYF,TGCAGTGCTTCACACAGGGGTACCTACGAGCAGTACTTC,TRBJ2-7,TRBV20-1,TRBD1,few